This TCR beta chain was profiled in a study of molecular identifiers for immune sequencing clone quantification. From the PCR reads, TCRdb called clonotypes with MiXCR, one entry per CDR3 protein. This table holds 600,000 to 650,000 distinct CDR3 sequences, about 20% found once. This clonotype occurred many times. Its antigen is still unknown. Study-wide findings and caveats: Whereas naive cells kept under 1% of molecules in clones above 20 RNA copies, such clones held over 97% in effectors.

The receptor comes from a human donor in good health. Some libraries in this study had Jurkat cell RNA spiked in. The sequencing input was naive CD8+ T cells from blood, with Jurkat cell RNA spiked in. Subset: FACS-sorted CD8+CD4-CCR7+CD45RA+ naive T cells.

CDR3 nucleotides: TGTGCCAGCCGTGGGACTAGCGGGTCTTTTAGCTCCTACAATGAGCAGTTCTTC. This sequence encodes CASRGTSGSFSSYNEQFF. The genes are TRBV27 and TRBJ2-1; 12 bases align to TRBD2. The germline CDR1 and CDR2 sequences are MNHEY and SMNVEV (reference sequence). The CDR3 consists of 18 residues. The junction had 11 bases not matched to a gene; V was cut back by 8 bases and J by 0 bases.